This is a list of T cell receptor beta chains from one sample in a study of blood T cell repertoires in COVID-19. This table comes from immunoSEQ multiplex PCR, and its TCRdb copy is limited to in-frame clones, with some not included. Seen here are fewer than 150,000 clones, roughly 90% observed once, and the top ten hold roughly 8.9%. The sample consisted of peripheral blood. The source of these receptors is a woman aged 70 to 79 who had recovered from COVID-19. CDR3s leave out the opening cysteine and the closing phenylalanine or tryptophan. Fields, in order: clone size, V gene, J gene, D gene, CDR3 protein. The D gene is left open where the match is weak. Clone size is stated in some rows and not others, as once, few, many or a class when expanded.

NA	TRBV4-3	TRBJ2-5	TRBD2	ASSQERTSGIGETQY
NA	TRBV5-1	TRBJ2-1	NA	ASSLGGDNEQF
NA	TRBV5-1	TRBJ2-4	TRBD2	ASRALAGEGDIQY
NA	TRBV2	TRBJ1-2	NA	ASSEARDAGYT
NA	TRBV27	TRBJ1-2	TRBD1	ASSLVGTGANRFYGYT
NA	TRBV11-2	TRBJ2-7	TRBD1	ASSYGQGGHEQY
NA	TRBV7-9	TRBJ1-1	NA	ASSLGVYSSVPEAF
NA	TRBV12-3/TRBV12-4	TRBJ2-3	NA	ASSLAGDTQY
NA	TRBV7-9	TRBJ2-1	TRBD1	ASSSDRDNYNEQF
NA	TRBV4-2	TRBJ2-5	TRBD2	ASSQDGQRGATY
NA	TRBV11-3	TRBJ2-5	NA	ASSPGTGGARGIQETQY
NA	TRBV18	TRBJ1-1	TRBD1	ASSSTGGNTEAF
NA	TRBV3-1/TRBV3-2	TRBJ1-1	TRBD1	ASRNRGLMNTEAF
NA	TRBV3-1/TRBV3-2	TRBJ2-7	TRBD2	ASSLSSGGSEQY
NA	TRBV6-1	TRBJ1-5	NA	ASSELTDPYQPQH
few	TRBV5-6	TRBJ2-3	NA	ASSWTLTDTQY
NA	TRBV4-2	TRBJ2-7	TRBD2	ASSQVPGGSGGVEQY
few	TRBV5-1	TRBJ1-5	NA	ASSLGANQPQH
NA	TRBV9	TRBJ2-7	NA	ASSVGTVSEQY
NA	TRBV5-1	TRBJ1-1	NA	ASRLAGGTEAF
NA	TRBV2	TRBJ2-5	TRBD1	ATGTGDVLWGETQY
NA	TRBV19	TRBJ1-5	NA	ASSPRTALDNQPQH
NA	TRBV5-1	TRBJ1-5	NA	ASSPLPFDRPTH
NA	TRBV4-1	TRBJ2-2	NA	ASSQVNGELF